The 27 T cell receptor beta chains in this list originate from one sample, sequenced in a study of blood T cell repertoires in COVID-19. Only in-frame clones appear in the TCRdb table, and some are missing; sequencing was by immunoSEQ multiplex PCR. The table records 270,000 or so clones, about 91% of them present only once. Sequenced sample: PBMCs or T cells enriched from blood (not recorded which). The receptors derive from a man between 40 and 49 years old who had been exposed to COVID-19.

Regarding this clone: An end of the junction does not agree with germline; a read error may underlie this. V gene TRBV27 combines with J gene TRBJ2-7; TRBD2 matches at 11 bases. Germline V CDR1 and CDR2: MNHEY, SMNVEV (reference sequence). This CDR3 has 11 residues. The CDR3 DNA sequence: TGTGCCAGCGGAGCACTAGCGGGAGCTCACTTC. It codes for CASGALAGAHF.

CDR3 sequence reads: CASSQTGTGDSPLHF. CDR3 nucleotides: TGCGCCAGCAGCCAGACCGGGACAGGGGATTCACCCCTCCACTTT. The V call is TRBV4-1, the J call TRBJ1-6; 10 positions agree with TRBD1. Germline CDR1 is MGHRA and CDR2 is YSYEKL. The CDR3 has 15 residues. J was trimmed by 8 bases and V by 3 bases; bases with no gene match: 4.

The V gene is TRBV10-3, the J gene TRBJ1-5; TRBD1 is a possible D gene (5 bases). The germline V gene encodes CDR1 ENHRY and CDR2 SYGVKD. CDR3 length equals 15 residues. The ends were cut back, 0 bases at V and 7 bases at J, with 13 bases in the middle. The CDR3 nucleotides read TGTGCCATCAGTGAGTCGGCAGGGATCGGACAGCCCCAGCATTTT. Amino acid sequence: CAISESAGIGQPQHF.

This clone was seen more than once but under ten times. The V gene is TRBV14, the J gene TRBJ2-3, with D possibly matching TRBD1 (6 bases). V gave up 4 bases and J gave up 4 bases, with 15 bases separating them. The CDR3 sequence is 15 residues long. Germline loops: CDR1 SGHDN, CDR2 FVKESK. The CDR3 reads CASSPARGSADTQYF. CDR3 in DNA: TGTGCCAGCAGCCCCGCCAGGGGATCCGCAGATACGCAGTATTTT.

The rearrangement uses TRBV24-1 and TRBJ1-1; 8 bases map to TRBD1. The CDR3 runs 14 residues. Trimming removed 7 bases from V and 1 base from J; junction bases left unmatched: 4. Germline loops: CDR1 KGHDR, CDR2 SFDVKD. DNA of the CDR3: TGTGCCACCAGAGACAGGGGTAAGAACACTGAAGCTTTCTTT. Its translation is CATRDRGKNTEAFF.

The chain has TRBV28 and TRBJ2-3; no firm D call. The CDR3 sequence is 13 residues long. V lost 6 bases, J lost 3 bases, and 10 bases lay in between. The germline V gene encodes CDR1 MDHEN and CDR2 SYDVKM. This CDR3 reads CASSAFGTDTQYF. The CDR3 DNA sequence: TGTGCCAGCAGCGCATTCGGGACAGATACGCAGTATTTT.

J is TRBJ1-1 and V is TRBV5-1, with a possible D match to TRBD1 (5 bases). Trimming stripped 4 bases from V and 6 bases from J, with 19 bases between. This CDR3 contains 15 residues. Germline V gene sequence: CDR1 SGHRS, CDR2 YFSETQ. The CDR3 DNA follows: TGCGCCAGCAGCGGGACTGGACGGAGGAGTCCTGAAGCTTTCTTT. Protein product: CASSGTGRRSPEAFF.

The chain has TRBV6-2 or TRBV6-3 and TRBJ1-2; the D is unclear. The CDR3 length is 13 residues. Germline-derived CDR1 and CDR2 are MNHEY and SVGEGT. V lost 6 bases to trimming and J lost 3 bases, with 11 bases between them. The CDR3 region is CASSQQIHYGYTF. The DNA of the CDR3 is TGTGCCAGCAGCCAACAGATACACTATGGCTACACCTTC.

This chain joins TRBV28 and TRBJ1-1, with D maybe TRBD1 (6 bases). The CDR3 runs 17 residues. V was shortened by 4 bases and J by 2 bases, with 20 bases between the two germline ends. Germline lookup yields CDR1 MDHEN and CDR2 SYDVKM. CDR3 coding DNA: TGTGCCAGCAGTTCGCCCGGAGAGAGGGGGGGCAACACTGAAGCTTTCTTT. Amino acid sequence: CASSSPGERGGNTEAFF.

The CDR3 loop reads CASSPPSSYEQYF. For the CDR3, the DNA is TGCGCCAGCAGCCCGCCCAGCTCCTACGAGCAGTACTTC. V and J are TRBV5-1 and TRBJ2-7; D gene uncertain. CDR3 length equals 13 residues. V was cut by 4 bases and J by 0 bases, with 8 bases left in between. CDR1 is SGHRS, CDR2 YFSETQ, per germline.

J is TRBJ2-5 and V is TRBV5-1; 13 bases are a match to TRBD2. This CDR3 contains 15 residues. Germline CDR1 is SGHRS and CDR2 is YFSETQ. The junction had 5 bases not matched to a gene; V was cut back by 5 bases and J by 4 bases. This chain's CDR3 is CASRGGLAGAETQYF. For the CDR3, the DNA is TGCGCCAGCAGAGGTGGACTAGCGGGAGCAGAGACCCAGTACTTC. Drawing the rest from reference TRBV5-1 and TRBJ2-5, the complete variable domain is KAGVTQTPRYLIKTRGQQVTLSCSPISGHRSVSWYQQTPGQGLQFLFEYFSETQRNKGNFPGRFSGRQFSNSRSEMNVSTLELGDSALYLCASRGGLAGAETQYFGPGTRLLVL.

The V and J genes are TRBV29-1 and TRBJ2-1; 9 bases map to TRBD2. This CDR3 has 15 residues. Germline loops: CDR1 SQVTM, CDR2 ANQGSEA. The J segment lost 0 bases and the V segment lost 4 bases, leaving 4 bases of the junction unmatched. CDR3 coding DNA: TGCAGCGTTGGGGGGACTAGCCACTCCTACAATGAGCAGTTCTTC. This codes for CSVGGTSHSYNEQFF.

V is TRBV7-9 and J is TRBJ2-7; TRBD2 is a possible D gene (6 bases). Per germline, CDR1 SEHNR and CDR2 FQNEAQ (reference sequence). The germline V and J ends were trimmed by 5 bases and 1 base, with 18 bases remaining between them. This CDR3 is 16 amino acids long. The CDR3 nucleotides read TGTGCCAGCAGCGGGGGGATATGGGTTACATCCTACGAGCAGTACTTC. As protein: CASSGGIWVTSYEQYF.

V and J are TRBV7-2 and TRBJ1-5; TRBD1 agrees at 7 bases. Germline loops: CDR1 SGHTA, CDR2 FQGNSA. The J segment lost 1 base and the V segment lost 5 bases, leaving 5 bases of the junction unmatched. The CDR3 length is 15 residues. This CDR3 is CASSLRQGSNQPQHF. In DNA form, the CDR3 reads TGTGCCAGCAGCCTACGACAGGGCAGCAATCAGCCCCAGCATTTT. Looking up the rest from reference TRBV7-2 and TRBJ1-5 gives the full variable domain: GAGVSQSPSNKVTEKGKDVELRCDPISGHTALYWYRQSLGQGLEFLIYFQGNSAPDKSGLPSDRFSAERTGGSVSTLTIQRTQQEDSAVYLCASSLRQGSNQPQHFGDGTRLSIL.

This sequence joins TRBV6-1 and TRBJ1-3; D is unresolved. V lost 2 bases, J lost 2 bases, and 10 bases lay in between. This CDR3 is 15 amino acids long. Germline CDR1 and CDR2: MNHNS and SASEGT. CDR3 bases: TGTGCCAGCAGTGAAACAACGATGGCTGGAAACACCATATATTTT. Its protein product is CASSETTMAGNTIYF.

This clone was detected only once. The chain couples TRBV6-4 to TRBJ2-4, with no clear D. The ends were cut back, 4 bases at V and 0 bases at J, with 13 bases in the middle. Germline CDR1 and CDR2: MRHNA and SNTAGT. This CDR3 is 16 amino acids long. CDR3 loop: CASSGNPRLAKNIQYF. CDR3 nucleotides: TGTGCCAGCAGTGGCAACCCTAGGTTAGCCAAAAACATTCAGTACTTC.

The rearrangement joins TRBV5-5 to TRBJ2-5, with 7 bases aligning to TRBD1. Germline CDR1 reads SGHKS; CDR2 reads YYEKEE (reference sequence). The CDR3 totals 14 residues. The V segment lost 4 bases and the J segment 5 bases; nucleotides outside the gene matches: 8. The CDR3 nucleotides are TGTGCCAGCAGCACTAACAGGGGCGGGGAGACCCAGTACTTC. This translates into CASSTNRGGETQYF.

The chain joins TRBV15 to TRBJ1-1, with unresolved D. V was pared by 0 bases and J by 9 bases, with 5 bases between. This CDR3 spans 11 amino acids. Germline V gene data show CDR1 as LNHNV and CDR2 as YYDKDF (reference sequence). CDR3 residues: CATSRDDKAFF. CDR3 nucleotide sequence: TGTGCCACCAGCAGAGATGACAAAGCTTTCTTT.

The chain employs TRBV11-2 and TRBJ2-3; TRBD2 matches 12 bases. V trimming: 4 bases; J trimming: 4 bases; junction bases outside the gene matches: 6. The CDR3 extends over 16 amino acids. Germline assignment: CDR1 SGHAT and CDR2 FQNNGV. The CDR3 bases are TGTGCCAGCAGCTCTCTGACTAGCGGGAGAGCAGATACGCAGTATTTT. Residues: CASSSLTSGRADTQYF. The full variable domain, with the rest looked up from reference TRBV11-2 and TRBJ2-3, is EAGVAQSPRYKIIEKRQSVAFWCNPISGHATLYWYQQILGQGPKLLIQFQNNGVVDDSQLPKDRFSAERLKGVDSTLKIQPAKLEDSAVYLCASSSLTSGRADTQYFGPGTRLTVL.

The V call is TRBV19, the J call TRBJ1-4; D is undetermined. This CDR3 is 14 amino acids long. V lost 1 base, J lost 8 bases, and 11 bases lay in between. Germline loops: CDR1 LNHDA, CDR2 SQIVND (reference sequence). CDR3 protein: CASSIAGGWEKLFF. The CDR3 DNA sequence: TGTGCCAGTAGTATAGCTGGAGGATGGGAAAAACTGTTTTTT.

The CDR3 coding sequence is TGTGCCAGTAGTATAGATGGTCTGGAGTATTCACCCCTCCACTTT. Its translation is CASSIDGLEYSPLHF. This chain joins TRBV19 and TRBJ1-6, with D uncertain. This CDR3 has 15 amino acids. V dropped 0 bases and J dropped 8 bases, with 11 bases sitting between them. CDR1 LNHDA and CDR2 SQIVND come from the germline V gene (reference sequence).

This rearrangement joins TRBV19 to TRBJ2-1; D is possibly TRBD1 (6 bases). This CDR3 is 14 amino acids long. From germline, CDR1 is LNHDA and CDR2 SQIVND (reference sequence). With 4 bases removed from V and 11 bases from J, the gap between germline ends came to 18 bases. The CDR3 DNA sequence: TGTGCCAGTAGTAAAGACGGGATCCAGGGGAAGCAGTTCTTC. It is translated as CASSKDGIQGKQFF.

This chain links TRBV6-5 with TRBJ1-1; D uncertain. V shed 4 bases and J shed 2 bases, with 8 bases lying between them. There are 13 residues in the CDR3. The germline V gene has CDR1 MNHEY and CDR2 SVGAGI. The chain's CDR3 is CASSSRGNTEAFF. The CDR3 DNA sequence: TGTGCCAGCAGTTCCCGGGGAAACACTGAAGCTTTCTTT.

This clone was counted between two and nine times. Other DNA sequences in this specimen translate into the identical CDR3. The V call is TRBV5-5, the J call TRBJ1-2; D remains unclear. The CDR3 covers 13 residues. The V gene lost 2 bases and the J gene lost 6 bases, with 11 bases spanning the gap. The germline CDR1 and CDR2 sequences are SGHKS and YYEKEE (reference sequence). The CDR3 loop reads CASSLGRSDGYTF. CDR3 in DNA: TGTGCCAGCAGCTTAGGTAGGAGTGATGGCTACACCTTC.

The table lists this clone with a count of one. The J gene is TRBJ2-3, the V gene TRBV24-1; 10 nucleotides match TRBD2. The CDR3 runs to 16 residues. The germline V gene encodes CDR1 KGHDR and CDR2 SFDVKD. With V trimmed by 4 bases and J by 2 bases, 5 bases remained unmatched. The CDR3 sequence is CATSDLGTSVTDTQYF. The CDR3 coding sequence is TGTGCCACCAGTGACCTCGGGACTAGCGTCACAGATACGCAGTATTTT.

This clone was seen once. The chain employs TRBV5-4 and TRBJ2-7, with D perhaps TRBD2 (6 bases). V shed 4 bases and J shed 5 bases, with 13 bases lying between them. Germline values: CDR1 SGHNT, CDR2 YYREEE (reference sequence). This CDR3 region has 13 residues. In DNA form, the CDR3 reads TGTGCCAGCAGCCGGGGGTCCGGAAACGAGCAGTACTTC. Translating gives CASSRGSGNEQYF.

This clone has more than one count but fewer than ten. This CDR3 is CASSHSSTGHEQYF. The CDR3, as DNA: TGTGCCAGCAGCCACAGTTCCACAGGACACGAGCAGTACTTC. The rearrangement links TRBV11-2 to TRBJ2-7; D is perhaps TRBD1 (5 bases). Trimming removed 5 bases at V and 5 bases at J, with 16 bases between. CDR1 is SGHAT, CDR2 FQNNGV, per germline. The CDR3 sequence is 14 residues long. Based on the CDR3 plus reference TRBV11-2 and TRBJ2-7, the full variable domain is EAGVAQSPRYKIIEKRQSVAFWCNPISGHATLYWYQQILGQGPKLLIQFQNNGVVDDSQLPKDRFSAERLKGVDSTLKIQPAKLEDSAVYLCASSHSSTGHEQYFGPGTRLTVT.